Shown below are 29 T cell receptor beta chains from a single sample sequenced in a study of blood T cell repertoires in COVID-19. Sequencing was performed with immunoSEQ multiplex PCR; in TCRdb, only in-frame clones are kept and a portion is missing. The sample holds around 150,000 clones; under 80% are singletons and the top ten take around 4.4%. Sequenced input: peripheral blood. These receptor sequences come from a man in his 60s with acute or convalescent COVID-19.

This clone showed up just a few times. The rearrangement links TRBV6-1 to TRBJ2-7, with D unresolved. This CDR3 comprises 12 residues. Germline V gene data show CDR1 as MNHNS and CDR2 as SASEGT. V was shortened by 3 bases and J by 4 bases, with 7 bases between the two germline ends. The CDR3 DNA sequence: TGTGCCAGCAGTGAGATGCGATACGAGCAGTACTTC. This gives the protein CASSEMRYEQYF.

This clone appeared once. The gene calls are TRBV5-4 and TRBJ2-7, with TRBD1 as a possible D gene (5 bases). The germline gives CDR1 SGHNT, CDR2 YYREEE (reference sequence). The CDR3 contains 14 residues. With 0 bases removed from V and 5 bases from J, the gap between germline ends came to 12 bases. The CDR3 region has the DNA TGTGCCAGCAGCTTGGAGGGGTGGCGGAACGAGCAGTACTTC. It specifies CASSLEGWRNEQYF.

CDR3 coding DNA: TGTGCCAGCAGCTTAATAGGGGATAGCAATCAGCCCCAGCATTTT. It specifies CASSLIGDSNQPQHF. J is TRBJ1-5 and V is TRBV7-9, with a possible D match to TRBD1 (5 bases). CDR1 is SEHNR, CDR2 FQNEAQ, per germline (reference sequence). Trimming cost V 2 bases and J 0 bases, with 8 bases left between them. CDR3 length: 15 amino acids.

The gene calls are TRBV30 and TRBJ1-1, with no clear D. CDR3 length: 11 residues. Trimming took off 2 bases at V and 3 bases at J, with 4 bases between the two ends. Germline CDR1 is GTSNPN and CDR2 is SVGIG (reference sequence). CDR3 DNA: TGTGCCTGGAGTTCGGACACTGAAGCTTTCTTT. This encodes CAWSSDTEAFF. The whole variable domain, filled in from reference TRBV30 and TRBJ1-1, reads SQTIHQWPATLVQPVGSPLSLECTVEGTSNPNLYWYRQAAGRGLQLLFYSVGIGQISSEVPQNLSASRPQDRQFILSSKKLLLSDSGFYLCAWSSDTEAFFGQGTRLTVV.

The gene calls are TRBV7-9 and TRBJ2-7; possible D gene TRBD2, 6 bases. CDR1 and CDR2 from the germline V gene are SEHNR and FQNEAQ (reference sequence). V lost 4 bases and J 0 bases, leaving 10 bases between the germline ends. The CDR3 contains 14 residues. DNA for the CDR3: TGTGCCAGCAGCTACCGGGACTTCTCCTACGAGCAGTACTTC. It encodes CASSYRDFSYEQYF.

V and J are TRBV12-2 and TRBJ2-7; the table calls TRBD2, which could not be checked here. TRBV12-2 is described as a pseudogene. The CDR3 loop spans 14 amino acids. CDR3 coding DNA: TGTGCAAGTCGCTCCGTAGCGGGAGGGGATGAGCAGTACTTC. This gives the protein CASRSVAGGDEQYF.

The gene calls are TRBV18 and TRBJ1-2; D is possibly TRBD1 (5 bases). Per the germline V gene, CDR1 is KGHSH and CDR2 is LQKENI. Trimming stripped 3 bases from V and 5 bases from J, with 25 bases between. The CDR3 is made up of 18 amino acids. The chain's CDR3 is CASSPREGSRPIYYGYTF. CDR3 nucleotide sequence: TGTGCCAGCTCACCTCGGGAGGGGAGTCGTCCCATCTATTATGGCTACACCTTC.

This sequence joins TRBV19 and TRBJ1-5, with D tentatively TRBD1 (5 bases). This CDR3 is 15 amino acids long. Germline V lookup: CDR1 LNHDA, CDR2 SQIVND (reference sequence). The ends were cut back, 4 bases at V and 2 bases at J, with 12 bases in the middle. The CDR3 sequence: CASSRGREGNQPQHF. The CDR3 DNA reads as TGTGCCAGTAGTAGGGGCAGGGAGGGCAATCAGCCCCAGCATTTT.

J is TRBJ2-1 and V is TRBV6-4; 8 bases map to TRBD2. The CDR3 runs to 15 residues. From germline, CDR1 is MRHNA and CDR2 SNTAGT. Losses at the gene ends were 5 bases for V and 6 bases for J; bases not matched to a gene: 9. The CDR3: CASSSRAGASNEQFF. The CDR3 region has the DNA TGTGCCAGCAGTTCGCGAGCGGGAGCCTCCAATGAGCAGTTCTTC.

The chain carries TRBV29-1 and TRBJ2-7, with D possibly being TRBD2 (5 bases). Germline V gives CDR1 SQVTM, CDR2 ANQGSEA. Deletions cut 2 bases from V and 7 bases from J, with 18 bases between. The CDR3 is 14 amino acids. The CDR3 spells CSVEYGSEAGEQYF. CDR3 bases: TGCAGCGTTGAATATGGTAGCGAGGCCGGGGAGCAGTACTTC.

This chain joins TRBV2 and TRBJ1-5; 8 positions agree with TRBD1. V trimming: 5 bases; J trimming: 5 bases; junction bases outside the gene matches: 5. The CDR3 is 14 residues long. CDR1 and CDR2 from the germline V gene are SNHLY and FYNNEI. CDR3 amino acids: CASSWTGWDQPQHF. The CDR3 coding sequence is TGTGCCAGCAGTTGGACAGGGTGGGATCAGCCCCAGCATTTT.

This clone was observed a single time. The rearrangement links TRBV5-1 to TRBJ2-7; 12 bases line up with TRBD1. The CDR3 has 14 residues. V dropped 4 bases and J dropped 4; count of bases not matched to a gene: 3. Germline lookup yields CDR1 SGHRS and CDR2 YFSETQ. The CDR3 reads CASSTGQGAYEQYF. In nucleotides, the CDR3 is TGCGCCAGCAGCACGGGACAGGGGGCATACGAGCAGTACTTC.

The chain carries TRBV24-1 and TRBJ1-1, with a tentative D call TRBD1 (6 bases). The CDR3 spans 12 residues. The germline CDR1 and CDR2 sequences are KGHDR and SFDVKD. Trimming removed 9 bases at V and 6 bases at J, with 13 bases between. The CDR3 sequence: CATGQKEAEAFF. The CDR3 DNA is TGTGCCACCGGACAGAAGGAAGCTGAAGCTTTCTTT.

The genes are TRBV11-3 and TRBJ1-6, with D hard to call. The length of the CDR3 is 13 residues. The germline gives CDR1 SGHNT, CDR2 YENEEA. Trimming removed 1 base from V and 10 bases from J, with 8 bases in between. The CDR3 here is CASSLGAGSPLHF. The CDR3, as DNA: TGTGCCAGCAGCTTAGGGGCCGGCTCACCCCTCCACTTT.

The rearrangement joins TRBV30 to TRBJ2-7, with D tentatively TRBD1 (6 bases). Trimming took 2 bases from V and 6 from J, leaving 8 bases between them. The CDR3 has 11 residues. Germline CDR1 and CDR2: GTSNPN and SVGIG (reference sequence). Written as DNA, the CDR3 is TGTGCCTGGAGTACAGGGCTCGAGCAGTACTTC. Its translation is CAWSTGLEQYF. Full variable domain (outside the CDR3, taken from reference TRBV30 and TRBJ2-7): SQTIHQWPATLVQPVGSPLSLECTVEGTSNPNLYWYRQAAGRGLQLLFYSVGIGQISSEVPQNLSASRPQDRQFILSSKKLLLSDSGFYLCAWSTGLEQYFGPGTRLTVT.

CDR3 coding DNA: TGTGCCAGCTCACCACGACAAGGACTGGGAGGGGCCAACGTCCTGACTTTC. It encodes CASSPRQGLGGANVLTF. This rearrangement joins TRBV18 to TRBJ2-6; possible D gene TRBD2, 5 bases. Germline loops: CDR1 KGHSH, CDR2 LQKENI. V lost 1 base and J 4 bases, leaving 14 bases between the germline ends. This CDR3 comprises 17 residues.

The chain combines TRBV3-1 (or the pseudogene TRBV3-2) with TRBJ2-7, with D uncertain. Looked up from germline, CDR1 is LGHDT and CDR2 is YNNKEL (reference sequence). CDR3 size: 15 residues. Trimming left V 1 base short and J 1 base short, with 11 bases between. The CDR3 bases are TGTGCCAGCAGCCAAGGAGGTTCAAATTCCTACGAGCAGTACTTC. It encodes CASSQGGSNSYEQYF.

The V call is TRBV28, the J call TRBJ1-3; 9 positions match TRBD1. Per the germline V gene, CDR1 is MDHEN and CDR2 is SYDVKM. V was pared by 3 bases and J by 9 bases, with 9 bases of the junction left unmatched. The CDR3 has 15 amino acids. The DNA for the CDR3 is TGTGCCAGCAGTTTGGGACAGGGCCATTTCAGCACCATATATTTT. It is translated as CASSLGQGHFSTIYF.

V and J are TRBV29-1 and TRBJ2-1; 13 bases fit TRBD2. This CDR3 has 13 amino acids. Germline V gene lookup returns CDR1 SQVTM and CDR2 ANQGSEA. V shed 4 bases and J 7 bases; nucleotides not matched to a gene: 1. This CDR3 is CSVGTSGSNEQFF. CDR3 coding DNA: TGCAGCGTTGGGACTAGCGGGAGTAATGAGCAGTTCTTC.

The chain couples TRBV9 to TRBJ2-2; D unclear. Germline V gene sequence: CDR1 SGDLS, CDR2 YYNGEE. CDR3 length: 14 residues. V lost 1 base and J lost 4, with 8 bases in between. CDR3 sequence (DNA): TGTGCCAGCAGCGTAAGCTCGTTCACCGGGGAGCTGTTTTTT. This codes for CASSVSSFTGELFF.

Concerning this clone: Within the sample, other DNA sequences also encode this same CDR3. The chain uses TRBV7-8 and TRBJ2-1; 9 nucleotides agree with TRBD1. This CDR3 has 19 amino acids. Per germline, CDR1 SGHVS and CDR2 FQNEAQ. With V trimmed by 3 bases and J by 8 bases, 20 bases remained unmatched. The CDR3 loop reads CASSFRTGVSGTEGDEQFF. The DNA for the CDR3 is TGTGCCAGCAGCTTCAGGACAGGGGTTTCCGGGACCGAGGGCGATGAGCAGTTCTTC.

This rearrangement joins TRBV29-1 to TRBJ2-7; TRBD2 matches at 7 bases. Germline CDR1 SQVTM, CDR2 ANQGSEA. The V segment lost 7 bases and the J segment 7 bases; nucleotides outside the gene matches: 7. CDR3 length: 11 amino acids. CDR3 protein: CSARGVGEQYF. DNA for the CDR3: TGCAGCGCACGGGGGGTGGGAGAGCAGTACTTC.

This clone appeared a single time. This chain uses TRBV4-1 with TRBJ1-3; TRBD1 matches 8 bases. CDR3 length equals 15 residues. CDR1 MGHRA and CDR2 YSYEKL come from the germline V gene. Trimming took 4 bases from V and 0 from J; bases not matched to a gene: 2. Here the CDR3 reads CASSLTGGSGNTIYF. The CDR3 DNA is TGCGCCAGCAGCCTTACAGGGGGCTCTGGAAACACCATATATTTT.

The CDR3 DNA reads TGTGCCAGCAGTTTAAGAGGACAGGACATAACCTACGAGCAGTACTTC. This codes for CASSLRGQDITYEQYF. The chain is built from TRBV28 and TRBJ2-7, with 7 nucleotides matching TRBD1. The CDR3 runs to 16 residues. After removal of 2 bases from V and 2 bases from J, the junction contained 9 bases not matched to a gene. Germline CDR1 MDHEN, CDR2 SYDVKM.

The CDR3 region is CASGQGFSRTF. The DNA for the CDR3 is TGTGCCAGTGGACAGGGTTTTTCTCGCACCTTC. The chain couples TRBV19 to TRBJ1-2; 8 nucleotides align to TRBD1. The length of the CDR3 is 11 residues. Germline CDR1 LNHDA, CDR2 SQIVND (reference sequence). Trimming removed 8 bases from V and 13 bases from J; junction bases left unmatched: 9.

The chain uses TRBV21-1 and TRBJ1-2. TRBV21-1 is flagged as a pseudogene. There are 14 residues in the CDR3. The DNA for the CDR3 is TGTGCCAGCAGCAAAGCGGGCGGGGGGGATGACTACACCTTC. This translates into CASSKAGGGDDYTF.

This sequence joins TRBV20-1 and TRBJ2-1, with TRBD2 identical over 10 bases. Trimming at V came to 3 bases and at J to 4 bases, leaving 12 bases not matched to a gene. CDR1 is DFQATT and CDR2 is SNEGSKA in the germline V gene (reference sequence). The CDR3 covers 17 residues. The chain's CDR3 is CSASSSGSLLGYNEQFF. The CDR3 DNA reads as TGCAGTGCTAGTTCTAGCGGGAGCCTCTTGGGTTACAATGAGCAGTTCTTC.

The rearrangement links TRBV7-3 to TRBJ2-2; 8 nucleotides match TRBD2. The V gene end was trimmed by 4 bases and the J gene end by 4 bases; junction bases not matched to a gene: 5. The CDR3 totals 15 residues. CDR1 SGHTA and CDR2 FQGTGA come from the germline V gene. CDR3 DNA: TGTGCCAGCAGCTCGAGCGGGAGTAGCACCGGGGAGCTGTTTTTT. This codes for CASSSSGSSTGELFF.

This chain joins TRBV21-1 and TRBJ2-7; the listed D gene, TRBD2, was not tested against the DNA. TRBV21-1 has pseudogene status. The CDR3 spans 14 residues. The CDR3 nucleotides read TGTGCCAGCAGCAGCCATGAGAGCTGGTACGAGCAGTACTTC. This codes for CASSSHESWYEQYF.